Below are 18 T cell receptor beta chains sequenced from a single sample in a study of neoadjuvant anti-PD-1 for oral cavity cancer. Sequencing used immunoSEQ multiplex PCR; TCRdb keeps in-frame clones, though not all of them. The sample has some 66,000 clones, around four fifths seen once. Sequencing used PBMCs, obtained before nivolumab (anti-PD-1) treatment. The receptors were sampled from a person between 35 and 79 years old with oral cavity squamous cell carcinoma.

The chain has TRBV27 and TRBJ2-7, with a possible D match to TRBD2 (5 bases). The CDR3 loop spans 17 amino acids. The V end lost 6 bases, the J end lost 5 bases, and 26 bases lay between the germline ends. Per the germline V gene, CDR1 is MNHEY and CDR2 is SMNVEV (reference sequence). The CDR3 sequence: CASRQLSGLQIWDEQYF. CDR3 nucleotide sequence: TGTGCCAGCAGACAGCTCTCCGGACTCCAGATTTGGGACGAGCAGTACTTC.

The V call is TRBV19, the J call TRBJ1-5, with TRBD1 matching over 9 bases. The CDR3 covers 14 residues. Looked up from germline, CDR1 is LNHDA and CDR2 is SQIVND (reference sequence). The V gene end was trimmed by 7 bases and the J gene end by 5 bases; junction bases not matched to a gene: 6. The CDR3 loop reads CASTPGQGYQPQHF. CDR3 DNA: TGTGCCAGTACCCCGGGACAGGGCTATCAGCCCCAGCATTTT.

This sequence joins TRBV27 and TRBJ1-4, with TRBD1 as a possible D gene (5 bases). Germline values: CDR1 MNHEY, CDR2 SMNVEV (reference sequence). This CDR3 has 16 amino acids. Trimming cost V 5 bases and J 3 bases, with 16 bases left between them. The CDR3 loop is CASSPTPGQANEKLFF. The CDR3, as DNA: TGTGCCAGCAGTCCCACCCCGGGGCAGGCTAATGAAAAACTGTTTTTT.

This clone was recorded once. The same CDR3 also results from other DNA sequences found in this sample. The genes are TRBV6-5 and TRBJ2-2, with D unclear. The germline V and J ends were trimmed by 3 bases and 5 bases, with 13 bases remaining between them. The V gene's germline CDR1 is MNHEY and CDR2 SVGAGI. The CDR3 consists of 15 residues. The chain's CDR3 is CASSYSGTRTGELFF. CDR3 coding DNA: TGTGCCAGCAGTTATTCGGGCACAAGAACCGGGGAGCTGTTTTTT.

Here the CDR3 DNA reads TGTGCCAGCAGTGAAAAGATAGCGGGAACGGGGGAGCTGTTTTTT. Encoded protein: CASSEKIAGTGELFF. This chain links TRBV6-1 with TRBJ2-2, with 8 bases fitting TRBD2. CDR1 is MNHNS, CDR2 SASEGT, per germline. CDR3 length equals 15 residues. Unmatched junction bases numbered 7, after V lost 2 bases and J lost 8 bases.

The chain carries TRBV10-3 and TRBJ1-2, with a tentative D call TRBD1 (5 bases). Germline V CDR1 and CDR2: ENHRY, SYGVKD. This CDR3 has 11 residues. Trimming removed 3 bases from V and 11 bases from J, with 10 bases in between. The CDR3 protein is CAISDPEGYTF. Here the CDR3 DNA reads TGTGCCATCAGTGATCCAGAGGGGTACACCTTC.

The genes are TRBV6-1 and TRBJ2-3; no definite D call. CDR3 length equals 14 residues. Germline V gene sequence: CDR1 MNHNS, CDR2 SASEGT. Trimming took 0 bases from V and 6 from J, leaving 10 bases between them. Here the CDR3 reads CASSEASPRDTQYF. The CDR3 coding sequence is TGTGCCAGCAGTGAAGCTTCCCCACGGGATACGCAGTATTTT.

The rearrangement joins TRBV19 to TRBJ1-3; 8 bases line up with TRBD1. Trimming took 7 bases from V and 5 from J; bases not matched to a gene: 25. Per the germline V gene, CDR1 is LNHDA and CDR2 is SQIVND (reference sequence). The CDR3 totals 20 residues. The chain's CDR3 is CASTYTNFGTGGARRNTIYF. CDR3 nucleotide sequence: TGTGCCAGTACCTATACCAACTTCGGGACAGGAGGCGCTCGGAGAAACACCATATATTTT.

The V gene is TRBV4-1, the J gene TRBJ1-5; TRBD1 might be the D (6 bases). CDR1 and CDR2 from the germline V gene are MGHRA and YSYEKL. V was trimmed by 0 bases and J by 7 bases, leaving 16 bases between them. The CDR3 has 16 residues. The CDR3 loop reads CASSQDPGQPGQPQHF. The CDR3 DNA sequence: TGCGCCAGCAGCCAAGATCCGGGACAACCCGGGCAGCCCCAGCATTTT.

The chain uses TRBV18 and TRBJ2-7, with D possibly matching TRBD1 (6 bases). CDR1 and CDR2 from the germline V gene are KGHSH and LQKENI. V shed 0 bases and J shed 0 bases, with 15 bases lying between them. The CDR3 consists of 17 residues. The CDR3 region is CASSPPGQGMGSYEQYF. CDR3 coding DNA: TGTGCCAGCTCACCACCGGGCCAGGGGATGGGCTCCTACGAGCAGTACTTC.

V gene TRBV5-8 combines with J gene TRBJ1-1; D gene ambiguous. Germline V gene sequence: CDR1 SGHTS, CDR2 YDEGEE. Trimming took off 5 bases at V and 1 base at J, with 15 bases between the two ends. This CDR3 has 15 residues. In DNA, the CDR3 is TGTGCCAGCAGGGGGTTTGTAGCGCCGAACACTGAAGCTTTCTTT. It translates to CASRGFVAPNTEAFF.

The chain combines TRBV5-1 with TRBJ2-5; TRBD2 aligns across 13 bases. With V trimmed by 2 bases and J by 5 bases, 15 bases remained unmatched. The CDR3 covers 19 residues. Looked up from germline, CDR1 is SGHRS and CDR2 is YFSETQ. The CDR3 protein is CASSLPGLAGLNFWETQYF. CDR3 bases: TGCGCCAGCAGCTTACCGGGACTAGCGGGACTCAATTTCTGGGAGACCCAGTACTTC.

The chain couples TRBV5-1 to TRBJ2-4; 7 bases align to TRBD2. The V and J ends lost 2 bases and 5 bases, in that order; junction bases with no gene match: 10. Germline V gene lookup returns CDR1 SGHRS and CDR2 YFSETQ. The CDR3 totals 16 residues. The CDR3 sequence is CASSFTYVGGENIQYF. DNA of the CDR3: TGCGCCAGCAGCTTCACGTACGTGGGAGGGGAAAACATTCAGTACTTC.

This clone has just one count. The V and J genes are TRBV2 and TRBJ2-2; TRBD1 or TRBD2 may be the D gene (7 bases each). Germline assignment: CDR1 SNHLY and CDR2 FYNNEI. Trimming cost V 6 bases and J 4 bases, with 18 bases left between them. The length of the CDR3 is 16 residues. The CDR3 sequence: CASRSQGGGVTGELFF. CDR3 bases: TGTGCCAGCAGAAGTCAGGGGGGAGGGGTCACCGGGGAGCTGTTTTTT. The variable domain in full, with the rest retrieved from reference TRBV2 and TRBJ2-2, is EPEVTQTPSHQVTQMGQEVILRCVPISNHLYFYWYRQILGQKVEFLVSFYNNEISEKSEIFDDQFSVERPDGSNFTLKIRSTKLEDSAMYFCASRSQGGGVTGELFFGEGSRLTVL.

This chain joins TRBV11-2 and TRBJ2-3, with D perhaps TRBD2 (6 bases). Germline V gene data show CDR1 as SGHAT and CDR2 as FQNNGV. The ends were cut back, 3 bases at V and 2 bases at J, with 9 bases in the middle. The CDR3 runs 14 residues. CDR3 protein: CASSFGGYTDTQYF. The CDR3 DNA reads as TGTGCCAGCAGCTTCGGAGGGTACACAGATACGCAGTATTTT.

The gene calls are TRBV2 and TRBJ1-5; the D gene is possibly TRBD1 (5 bases). Between the trimmed V and J ends, which lost 9 bases and 5 bases, there was a span of 17 bases. Germline assignment: CDR1 SNHLY and CDR2 FYNNEI. This CDR3 region has 14 residues. CDR3 DNA sequence: TGTGCCAGTGCGGGGCCGATATTATATCAGCCCCAGCATTTT. Translating gives CASAGPILYQPQHF.

This rearrangement joins TRBV5-1 to TRBJ2-5, with 7 bases identical to TRBD1. The CDR3 is 15 amino acids. After removal of 2 bases from V and 1 base from J, the junction contained 5 bases not matched to a gene. From germline, CDR1 is SGHRS and CDR2 YFSETQ. The CDR3 reads CASSLLGTVQETQYF. CDR3 DNA sequence: TGCGCCAGCAGCTTACTTGGGACAGTCCAAGAGACCCAGTACTTC.

The chain couples TRBV10-3 to TRBJ1-1; TRBD1 agrees at 10 bases. The length of the CDR3 is 17 residues. Per germline, CDR1 ENHRY and CDR2 SYGVKD. V dropped 6 bases and J dropped 1; count of bases not matched to a gene: 11. The CDR3, as DNA: TGTGCCATCAGAGACCGGGACAGGGGTATTCAGAACACTGAAGCTTTCTTT. This sequence encodes CAIRDRDRGIQNTEAFF.